This T cell receptor (beta chain) was sequenced for a study of blood T cell repertoires in COVID-19. Repertoires were generated with immunoSEQ multiplex PCR, while TCRdb's copy carries only in-frame clones and drops some. The repertoire holds roughly 120,000 clones, with approximately 89% as singletons. The receptor was isolated from a woman in her fifties or sixties with COVID-19, enrolled during active disease. What was sequenced was peripheral blood.

The CDR3 DNA reads as TGCGCCAGCAGCCAAGGGCGCACAGGGGATCAGCCCCAGCATTTT. Translated, it gives CASSQGRTGDQPQHF. The chain recombines TRBV4-1 with TRBJ1-5; 7 nucleotides align to TRBD1. J lost 5 bases, V lost 1 base, and 5 bases had no gene match. The germline V gene encodes CDR1 MGHRA and CDR2 YSYEKL. The CDR3 runs 15 residues.